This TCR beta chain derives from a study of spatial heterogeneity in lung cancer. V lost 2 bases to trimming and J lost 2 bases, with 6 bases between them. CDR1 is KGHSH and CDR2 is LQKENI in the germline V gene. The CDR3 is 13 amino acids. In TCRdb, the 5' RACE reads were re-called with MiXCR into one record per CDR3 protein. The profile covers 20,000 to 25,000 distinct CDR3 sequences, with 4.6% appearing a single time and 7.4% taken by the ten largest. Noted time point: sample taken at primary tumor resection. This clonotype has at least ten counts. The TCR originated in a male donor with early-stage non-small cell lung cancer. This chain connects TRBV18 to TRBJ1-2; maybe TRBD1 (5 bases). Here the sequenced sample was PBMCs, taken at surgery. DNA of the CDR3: TGTGCCAGCTCACCAGGGGCCAACTATGGCTACACCTTC. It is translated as CASSPGANYGYTF. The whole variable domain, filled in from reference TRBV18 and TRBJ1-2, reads NAGVMQNPRHLVRRRGQEARLRCSPMKGHSHVYWYRQLPEEGLKFMVYLQKENIIDESGMPKERFSAEFPKEGPSILRIQQVVRGDSAAYFCASSPGANYGYTFGSGTRLTVV.